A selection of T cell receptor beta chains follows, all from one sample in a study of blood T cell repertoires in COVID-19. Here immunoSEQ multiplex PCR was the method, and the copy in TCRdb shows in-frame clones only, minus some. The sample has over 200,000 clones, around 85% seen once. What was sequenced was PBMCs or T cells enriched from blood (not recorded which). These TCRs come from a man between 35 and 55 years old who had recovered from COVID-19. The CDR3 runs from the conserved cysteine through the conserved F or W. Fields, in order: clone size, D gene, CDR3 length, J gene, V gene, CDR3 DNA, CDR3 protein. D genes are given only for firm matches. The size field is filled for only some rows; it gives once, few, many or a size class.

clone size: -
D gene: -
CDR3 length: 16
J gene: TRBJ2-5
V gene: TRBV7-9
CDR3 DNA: TGTGCCAGCAGCTTAATTGGGGCAGGGTTCGGGGAGACCCAGTACTTC
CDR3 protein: CASSLIGAGFGETQYF

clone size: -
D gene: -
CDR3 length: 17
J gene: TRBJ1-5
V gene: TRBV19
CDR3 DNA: TGTGCCAGTAGTATTATGATGGGGGGTCATAGCAATCAGCCCCAGCATTTT
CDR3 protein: CASSIMMGGHSNQPQHF

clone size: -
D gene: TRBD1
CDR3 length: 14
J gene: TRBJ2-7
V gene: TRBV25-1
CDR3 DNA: TGTGCCAGCAGCAGACAGGGTTCGACCTACGAGCAGTACTTC
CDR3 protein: CASSRQGSTYEQYF

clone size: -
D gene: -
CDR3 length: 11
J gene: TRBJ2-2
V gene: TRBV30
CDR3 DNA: TGTGCCTGGAGTCCCCAGGGGGAGCTGTTTTTT
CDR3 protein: CAWSPQGELFF

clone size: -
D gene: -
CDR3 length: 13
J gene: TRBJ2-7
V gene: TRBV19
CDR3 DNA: TGTGCCAGTAGTATAGGTTGGCGGGGCGAGCAGTACTTC
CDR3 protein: CASSIGWRGEQYF

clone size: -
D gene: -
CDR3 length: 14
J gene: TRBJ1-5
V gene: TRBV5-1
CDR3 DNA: TGCGCCAGCAGCTTGTCAGGGGGCAATCAGCCCCAGCATTTT
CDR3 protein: CASSLSGGNQPQHF

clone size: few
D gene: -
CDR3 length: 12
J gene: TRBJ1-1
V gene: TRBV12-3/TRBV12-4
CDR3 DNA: TGTGCCAGCAGGCTGGCAGGGACTGAAGCTTTCTTT
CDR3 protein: CASRLAGTEAFF

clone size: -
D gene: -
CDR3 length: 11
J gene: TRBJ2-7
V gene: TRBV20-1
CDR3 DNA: TGCAGTGCTAAACAGGGTTACGAGCAGTACTTC
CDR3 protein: CSAKQGYEQYF

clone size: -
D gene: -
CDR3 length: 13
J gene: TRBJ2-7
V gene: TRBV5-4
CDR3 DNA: TGTGCCAGCAGCTTTCCCGGGGTTAACGAGCAGTACTTC
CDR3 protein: CASSFPGVNEQYF

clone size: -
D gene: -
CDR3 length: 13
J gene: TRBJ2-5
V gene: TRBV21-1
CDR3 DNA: TGTGCCATCGCGGCAGGGCAATTGGAGACCCAGTACTTC
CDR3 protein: CAIAAGQLETQYF

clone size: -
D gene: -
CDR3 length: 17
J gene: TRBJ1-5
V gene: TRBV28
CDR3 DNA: TGTGCCAGCAGCTCCACCCCGACAATCCTTCGCAATCAGCCCCAGCATTTT
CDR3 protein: CASSSTPTILRNQPQHF

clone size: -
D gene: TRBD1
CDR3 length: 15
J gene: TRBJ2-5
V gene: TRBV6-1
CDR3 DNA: TGTGCCAGCAGTGAAAAGCCAGGGGGCTCAAAGACCCAGTACTTC
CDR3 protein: CASSEKPGGSKTQYF

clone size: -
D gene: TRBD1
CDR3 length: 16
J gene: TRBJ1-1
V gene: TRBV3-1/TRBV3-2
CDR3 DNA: TGTGCCAGCAGCCAAGACTCAGGGGGCATAAACACTGAAGCTTTCTTT
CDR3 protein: CASSQDSGGINTEAFF

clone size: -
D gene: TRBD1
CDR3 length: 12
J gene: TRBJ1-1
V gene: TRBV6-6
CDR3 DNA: TGTGCCAGCAGCCCCGGACAGGCTGAAGCTTTCTTT
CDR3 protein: CASSPGQAEAFF

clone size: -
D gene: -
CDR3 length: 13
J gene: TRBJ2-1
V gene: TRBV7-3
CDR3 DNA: TGTGCCAGCAGCTCCGGGATCGGGGATGAGCAGTTCTTC
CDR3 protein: CASSSGIGDEQFF

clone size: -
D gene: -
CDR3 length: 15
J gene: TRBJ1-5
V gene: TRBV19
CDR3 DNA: TGTGCCAGTAGTATTGACAGGTTTAGCAATCAGCCCCAGCATTTT
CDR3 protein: CASSIDRFSNQPQHF

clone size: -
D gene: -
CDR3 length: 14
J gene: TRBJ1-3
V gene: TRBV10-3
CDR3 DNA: TGTGCCATCAGTGATTCCAACTCTGGAAACACCATATATTTT
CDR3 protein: CAISDSNSGNTIYF

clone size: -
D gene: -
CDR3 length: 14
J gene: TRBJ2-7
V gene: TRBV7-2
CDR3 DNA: TGTGCCAGCAGCTCCGACTCACCTGCCTACGAGCAGTACTTC
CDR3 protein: CASSSDSPAYEQYF

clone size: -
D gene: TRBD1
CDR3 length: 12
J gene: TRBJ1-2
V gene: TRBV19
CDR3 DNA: TGTGCCAGTAGTATCGACAGGGAGCTGTGCACCTTC
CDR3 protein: CASSIDRELCTF

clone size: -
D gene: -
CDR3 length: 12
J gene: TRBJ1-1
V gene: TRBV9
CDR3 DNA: TGTGCCAGCAGCACAGCCAACACTGAAGCTTTCTTT
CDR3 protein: CASSTANTEAFF

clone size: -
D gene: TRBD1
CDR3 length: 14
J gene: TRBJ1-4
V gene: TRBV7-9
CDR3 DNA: TGTGCCAGCAGCTGGACAGGGTCAAATGAAAAACTGTTTTTT
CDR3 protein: CASSWTGSNEKLFF

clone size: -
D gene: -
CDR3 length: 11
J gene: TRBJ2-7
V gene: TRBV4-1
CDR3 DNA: TGCGCCAGCAGCCACGGCTACGAGCAGTACTTC
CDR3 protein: CASSHGYEQYF